The rows below give T cell receptor beta chains drawn from one sample of a study of tumor and adjacent non-tumor tissue in lung cancer. In TCRdb, the multiplex PCR reads were re-called with MiXCR into one record per CDR3 protein. Of roughly 220,000 distinct CDR3 sequences listed, 70% to 75% were seen once; the top ten hold 20% to 25%. Sequencing was performed on lung tumor tissue. Source of these receptors: a man aged 55 to 70 with non-small cell lung cancer. Each CDR3 is given with its conserved first and last residue. The order of the fields is D gene, clone size, J gene, CDR3 length, V gene, CDR3 DNA, CDR3 protein. A D gene is named only where the DNA matches it firmly. Not all rows give a size; the values are once, few, many and, for expanded clones, a class.

D: NA
size: many
J: TRBJ1-1
length: 13
V: TRBV20-1
DNA: TGCAGTGCCTCGCGGAGGTTGAGCACTGAAGCTTTCTTT
CDR3: CSASRRLSTEAFF

D: TRBD1
size: many
J: TRBJ2-1
length: 14
V: TRBV6-1
DNA: TGTGCCAGCACTCTGGACAGGGGGAGGGATGAGCAGTTCTTC
CDR3: CASTLDRGRDEQFF

D: NA
size: NA
J: TRBJ1-6
length: 15
V: TRBV7-8
DNA: TGTGCCAGCAGCTTCAACATTGTCTCGAATTCACCCCTCCACTTT
CDR3: CASSFNIVSNSPLHF

D: NA
size: NA
J: TRBJ2-2
length: 15
V: TRBV11-1
DNA: TGTGCCATCAGCTTAAAACGACAGGACACCGGGGAGCTGTTTTTC
CDR3: CAISLKRQDTGELFF

D: NA
size: few
J: TRBJ2-1
length: 14
V: TRBV6-1
DNA: TGTGCCAGCAGTCCGACTAGTCACCCTAATGAGCAGTTCTTC
CDR3: CASSPTSHPNEQFF

D: TRBD1
size: NA
J: TRBJ1-3
length: 16
V: TRBV3-1
DNA: TGTGCCAGCAGCCTGGATGGACAGGTCTCTGGAAACACCATATATTTT
CDR3: CASSLDGQVSGNTIYF

D: NA
size: once
J: TRBJ2-3
length: 14
V: TRBV29-1
DNA: TGCAGCGTCGCTGAAGCGACGACAACAGATACGCAGTATTTT
CDR3: CSVAEATTTDTQYF

D: NA
size: NA
J: TRBJ2-7
length: 15
V: TRBV6-5
DNA: TGTGCCAGCGGCAGTGGGGTAGTCACTCGCTACGAGCAGTATTTC
CDR3: CASGSGVVTRYEQYF

D: NA
size: many
J: TRBJ1-3
length: 13
V: TRBV11-2
DNA: TGTGCCAGCAGGCTTGGTACTGGAAACACCATATATTTT
CDR3: CASRLGTGNTIYF

D: NA
size: NA
J: TRBJ2-7
length: 15
V: TRBV6-5
DNA: TGTGCCAGCGGCAATGGGGGAGTCACTCTCTACGGGCAGTATTTC
CDR3: CASGNGGVTLYGQYF

D: TRBD2
size: NA
J: TRBJ2-1
length: 13
V: TRBV6-5
DNA: TGTGCCGGCCGACTAGCGGAAGACAATGAGCAGTTCTTC
CDR3: CAGRLAEDNEQFF

D: TRBD2
size: few
J: TRBJ2-7
length: 16
V: TRBV11-2
DNA: TGCGCCAGCAGCTTTAGGTCGTCGGGTCGGGGGGACGAGCAGTACTTC
CDR3: CASSFRSSGRGDEQYF

D: TRBD2
size: NA
J: TRBJ2-6
length: 17
V: TRBV11-1
DNA: TGTGCCAGCAGCCCTCTACTAGCGGACTATGGGGCCAAGGTCCTGACTTTC
CDR3: CASSPLLADYGAKVLTF

D: TRBD1
size: many
J: TRBJ2-1
length: 15
V: TRBV12-3/TRBV12-4
DNA: TGTGCCAGCAGTTGGGACAGGGGGTTCTACAATGAGCAGTTCTTC
CDR3: CASSWDRGFYNEQFF